This T cell receptor beta chain comes out of a study of blood T cell repertoires in COVID-19. Study information: Sources were T cells, B-cell-depleted T cells, or PBMCs; the material itself was cDNA or gDNA.

Germline values: CDR1 SGHNT, CDR2 YYREEE (reference sequence). This CDR3 is built from 14 residues. V was clipped by 4 bases and J by 1 base; unmatched bases: 3. In the original workflow: The assay estimated nucleated cells by amplifying reference gene primers. Profiled with immunoSEQ multiplex PCR; TCRdb holds only in-frame clones, not every one. That table furnishes V, J and clone size, whereas the DNA furnished D and trimming. The sample carries about 210,000 clones, about 86% recorded once. The specimen was peripheral blood. The V gene is TRBV5-4, the J gene TRBJ1-1; 8 bases map to TRBD1. The receptor comes from a man in his forties or fifties with active or convalescent COVID-19. The DNA for the CDR3 is TGTGCCAGCAGCCTGGGACAGGCGAACACTGAAGCTTTCTTT. Protein sequence: CASSLGQANTEAFF. Combining the CDR3 with reference TRBV5-4 and TRBJ1-1 gives the whole variable domain ETGVTQSPTHLIKTRGQQVTLRCSSQSGHNTVSWYQQALGQGPQFIFQYYREEENGRGNFPPRFSGLQFPNYSSELNVNALELDDSALYLCASSLGQANTEAFFGQGTRLTVV.